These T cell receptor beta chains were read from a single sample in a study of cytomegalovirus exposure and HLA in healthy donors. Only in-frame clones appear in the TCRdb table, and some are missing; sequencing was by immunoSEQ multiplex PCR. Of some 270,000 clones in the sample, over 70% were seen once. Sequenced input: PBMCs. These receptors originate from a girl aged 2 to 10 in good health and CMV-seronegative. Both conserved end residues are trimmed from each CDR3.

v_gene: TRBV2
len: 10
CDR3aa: ASKPRRSPLH

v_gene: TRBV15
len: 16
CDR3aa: ATSRDPRGQGPNTEAF

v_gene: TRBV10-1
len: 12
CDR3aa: ASSESPELPEQY

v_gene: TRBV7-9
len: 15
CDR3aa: ASSLSGTSGGMNEQF

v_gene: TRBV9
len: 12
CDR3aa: ASRATGTGNTIY

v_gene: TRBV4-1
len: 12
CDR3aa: ASSPGLALETQY

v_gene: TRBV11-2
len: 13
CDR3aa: ASSLDRRGWGIQY

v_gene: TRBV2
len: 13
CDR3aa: ASSERTRAATEAF

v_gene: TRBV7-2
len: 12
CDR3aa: ASSPYAHTDTQY

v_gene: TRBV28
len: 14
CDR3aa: ASSLKDSPGDTEAF

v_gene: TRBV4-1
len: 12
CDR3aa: ASSQDGFPNIQY

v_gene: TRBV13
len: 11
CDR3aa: ASSPPTGFEQF

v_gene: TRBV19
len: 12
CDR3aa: ASSMRTGLYEQY

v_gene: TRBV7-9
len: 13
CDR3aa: ASSADRAGSQPQH

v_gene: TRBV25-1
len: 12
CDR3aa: ASSEPSVEYGYT

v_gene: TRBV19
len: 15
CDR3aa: ASSIRTGGTPNQPQH

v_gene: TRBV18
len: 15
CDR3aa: ASSPRSAADSNQPQH

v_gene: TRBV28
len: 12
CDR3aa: ASSLEWGGTEAF

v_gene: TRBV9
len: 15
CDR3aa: ASSGVPGRGANYEQY

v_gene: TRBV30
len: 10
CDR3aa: AWRPTGVEAF

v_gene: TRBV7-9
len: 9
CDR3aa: SSSLGLGGT

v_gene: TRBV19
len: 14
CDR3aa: ASSIGVAGTYNEQF

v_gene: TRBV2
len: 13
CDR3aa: ASSEGSVLAGKQF

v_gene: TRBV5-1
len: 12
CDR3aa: ASSLGGSSEKLF

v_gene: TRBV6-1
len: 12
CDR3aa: ASSVPRSYNEQF

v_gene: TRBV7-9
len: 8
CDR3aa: ATHGDEQF

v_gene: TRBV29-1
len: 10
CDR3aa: SGSGGDYGYT

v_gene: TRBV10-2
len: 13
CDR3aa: ASSDSGTGYVEQY

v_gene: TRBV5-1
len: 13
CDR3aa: ASSFLEGNTGELF

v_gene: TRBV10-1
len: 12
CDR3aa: ASSDGQTYNEQF

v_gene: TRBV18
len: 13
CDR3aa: ASSPGLAYADTQY

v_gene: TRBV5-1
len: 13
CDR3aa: ASRGGGVIGETQY

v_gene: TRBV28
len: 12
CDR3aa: ASSLAGGHETQY

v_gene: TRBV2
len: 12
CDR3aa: ASSGVESSYEQY

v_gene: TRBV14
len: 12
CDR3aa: ASSSRATNSPLH

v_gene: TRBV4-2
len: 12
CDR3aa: ASSQGTGQETQY

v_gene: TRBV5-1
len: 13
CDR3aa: ASSWSAGNLDEQY

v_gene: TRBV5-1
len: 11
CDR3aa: ASHLEGTDTQY

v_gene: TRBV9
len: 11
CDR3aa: ASSIGGNTEAF

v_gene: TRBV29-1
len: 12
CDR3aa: SVTGQGEATEAF

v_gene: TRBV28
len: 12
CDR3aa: ASSLEGGPGTQY

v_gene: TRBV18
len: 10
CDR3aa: ASSLSSYEQY

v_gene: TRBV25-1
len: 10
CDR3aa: ASRRDDGPLH

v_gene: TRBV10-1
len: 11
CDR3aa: ASGYRTNQPQH

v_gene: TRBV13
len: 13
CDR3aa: ASSQAGRESYEQY

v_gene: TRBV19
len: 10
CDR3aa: ASSPVPGTQY

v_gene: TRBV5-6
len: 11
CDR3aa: ASSLYGGYEQY

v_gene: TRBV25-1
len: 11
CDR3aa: ASSEYRSYGYT

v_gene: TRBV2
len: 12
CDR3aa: ASDMKGRAYGYT

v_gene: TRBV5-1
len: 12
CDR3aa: ASSLVSGEETQY